What follows describes a single T cell receptor (beta chain). TCRdb keeps only in-frame clones here, not all; method: immunoSEQ multiplex PCR. The repertoire holds tens of thousands of clones, around 90% seen once, with 5.4% in the top ten. This specimen comes from a study of blood T cell repertoires in COVID-19. About the study: Samples representing acute and convalescent COVID-19 were sourced from the United States, Italy and Spain. Sample material is recorded as cDNA or gDNA derived from T cells, B-cell-depleted T cells, or PBMCs.

V lost 0 bases and J 4 bases, leaving 11 bases between the germline ends. CDR3 length: 15 residues. Germline-derived CDR1 and CDR2 are SGHRS and YFSETQ. The specimen sequenced was peripheral blood. The sequence derives from a man aged 55 to 69 with active COVID-19. V usage is TRBV5-1 and J usage is TRBJ2-1; possibly TRBD1 for D (6 bases). The CDR3 DNA reads as TGCGCCAGCAGCTTGGGAGACAGGAGTTACAATGAGCAGTTCTTC. This codes for CASSLGDRSYNEQFF.